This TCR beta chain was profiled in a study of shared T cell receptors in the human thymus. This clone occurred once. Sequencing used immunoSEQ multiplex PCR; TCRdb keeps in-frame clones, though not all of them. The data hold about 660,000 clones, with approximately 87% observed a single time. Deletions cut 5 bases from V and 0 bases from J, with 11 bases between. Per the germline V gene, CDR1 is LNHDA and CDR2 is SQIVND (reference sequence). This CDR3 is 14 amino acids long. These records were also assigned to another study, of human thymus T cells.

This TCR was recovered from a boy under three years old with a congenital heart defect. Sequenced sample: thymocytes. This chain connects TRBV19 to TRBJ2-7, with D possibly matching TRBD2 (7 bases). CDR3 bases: TGTGCCAGTAGTCGGGGGGCGGCCTCCTACGAGCAGTACTTC. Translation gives CASSRGAASYEQYF.